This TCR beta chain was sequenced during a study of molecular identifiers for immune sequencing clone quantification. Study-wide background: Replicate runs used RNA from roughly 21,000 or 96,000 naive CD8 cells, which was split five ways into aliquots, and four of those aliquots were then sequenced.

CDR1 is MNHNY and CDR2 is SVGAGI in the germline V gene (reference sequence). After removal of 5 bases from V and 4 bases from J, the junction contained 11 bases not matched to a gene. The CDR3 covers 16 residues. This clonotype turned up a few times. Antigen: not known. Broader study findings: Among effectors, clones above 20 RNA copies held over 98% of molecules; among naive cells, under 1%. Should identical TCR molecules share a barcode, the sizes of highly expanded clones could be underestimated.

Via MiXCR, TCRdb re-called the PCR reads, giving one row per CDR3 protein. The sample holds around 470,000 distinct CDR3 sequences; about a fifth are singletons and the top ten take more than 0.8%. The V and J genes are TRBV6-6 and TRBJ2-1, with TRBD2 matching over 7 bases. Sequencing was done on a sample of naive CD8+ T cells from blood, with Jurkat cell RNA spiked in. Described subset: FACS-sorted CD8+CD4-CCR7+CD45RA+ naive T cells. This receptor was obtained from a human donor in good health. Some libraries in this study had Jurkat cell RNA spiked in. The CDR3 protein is CASSKTSGLTYNEQFF. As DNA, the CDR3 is TGTGCCAGCAGTAAGACATCGGGACTAACATACAATGAGCAGTTCTTC.